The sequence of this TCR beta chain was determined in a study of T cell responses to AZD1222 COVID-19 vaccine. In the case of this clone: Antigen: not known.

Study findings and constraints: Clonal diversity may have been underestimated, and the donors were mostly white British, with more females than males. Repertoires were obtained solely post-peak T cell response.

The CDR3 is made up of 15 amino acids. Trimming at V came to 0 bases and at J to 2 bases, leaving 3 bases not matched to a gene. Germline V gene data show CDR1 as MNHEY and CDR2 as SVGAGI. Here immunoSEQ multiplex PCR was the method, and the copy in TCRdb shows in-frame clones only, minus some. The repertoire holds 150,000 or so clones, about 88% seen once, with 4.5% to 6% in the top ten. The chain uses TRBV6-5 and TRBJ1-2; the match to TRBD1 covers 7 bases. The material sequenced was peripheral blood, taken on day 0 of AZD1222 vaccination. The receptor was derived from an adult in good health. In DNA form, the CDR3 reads TGTGCCAGCAGTTACTCACTACAGGGGAACTATGGCTACACCTTC. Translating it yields CASSYSLQGNYGYTF.